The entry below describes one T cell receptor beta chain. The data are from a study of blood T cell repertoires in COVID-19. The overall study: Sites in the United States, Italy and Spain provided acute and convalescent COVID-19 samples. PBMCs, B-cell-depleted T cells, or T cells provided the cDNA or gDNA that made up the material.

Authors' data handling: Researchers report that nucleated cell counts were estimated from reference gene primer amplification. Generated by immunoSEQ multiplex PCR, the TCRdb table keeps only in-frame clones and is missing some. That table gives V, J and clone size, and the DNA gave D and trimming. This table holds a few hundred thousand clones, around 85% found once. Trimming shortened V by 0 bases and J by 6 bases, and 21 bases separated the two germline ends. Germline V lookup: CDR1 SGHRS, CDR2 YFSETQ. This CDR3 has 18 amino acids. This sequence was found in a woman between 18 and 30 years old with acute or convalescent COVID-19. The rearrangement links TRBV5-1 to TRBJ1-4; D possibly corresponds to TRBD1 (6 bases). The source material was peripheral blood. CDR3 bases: TGCGCCAGCAGCTTGGAACTGTTGAGGGGGAGAAATTATGAAAAACTGTTTTTT. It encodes CASSLELLRGRNYEKLFF.